The sequence of this TCR beta chain was determined in a study of T-cell reconstitution after alpha-beta-depleted transplantation in children. Unique molecular identifiers were used in preparing the TCRbeta library. TCRdb itself ran the PCR reads through MiXCR, one entry per CDR3 protein. The table lists approximately 300,000 distinct CDR3 sequences, more than 9% of them singletons. General study findings and limits: T-cell counts and diversity were attributed mostly to newly produced T cells one year after transplant.

This clonotype was counted many times. Its antigen remains unknown. CDR3 length: 13 residues. Germline V CDR1 and CDR2: SGHRS, YFSETQ. With 4 bases clipped from V and 1 base from J, the junction kept 1 base outside the gene matches. This rearrangement joins TRBV5-1 to TRBJ2-5; 7 bases match TRBD2. This TCR derives from a male patient between 2 and 10 years old who had a stem cell transplant for chronic granulomatous disease, so the T cells may come from the graft donor. Here the sequenced sample was peripheral blood, taken 180 days after TCRalphabeta/CD19-depleted stem cell transplant. CDR3 coding DNA: TGCGCCAGCAGCAGCGGGGTCCAAGAGACCCAGTACTTC. Amino acids: CASSSGVQETQYF.